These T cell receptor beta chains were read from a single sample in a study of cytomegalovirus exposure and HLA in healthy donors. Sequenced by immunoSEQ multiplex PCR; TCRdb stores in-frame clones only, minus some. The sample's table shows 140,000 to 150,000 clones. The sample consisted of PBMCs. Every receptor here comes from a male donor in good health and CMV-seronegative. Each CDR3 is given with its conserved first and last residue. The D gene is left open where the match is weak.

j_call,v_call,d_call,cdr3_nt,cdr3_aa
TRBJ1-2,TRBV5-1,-,TGCGCCAGCAGCTTGGAAGGGGCGGACGGCTACACCTTC,CASSLEGADGYTF
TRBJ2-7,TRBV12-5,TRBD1,TGTGCTAGTGTCCGGACAGGGCCCTCCTACGAGCAGTACTTC,CASVRTGPSYEQYF
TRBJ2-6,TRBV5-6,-,TGTGCCAGCAGCTTCGGGACATCCTTGGTCCTGACTTTC,CASSFGTSLVLTF
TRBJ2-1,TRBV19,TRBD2,TGTGCCAGTAGTATAGGTTTCGGTGCTAGCGGGAGATCAGGGGACAATGAGCAGTTCTTC,CASSIGFGASGRSGDNEQFF
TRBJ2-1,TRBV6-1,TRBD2,TGTGCCAGCGCGCGGACTAGCGGGCGGAATGAGCAGTTCTTC,CASARTSGRNEQFF
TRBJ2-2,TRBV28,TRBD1,TGTGCCAGCAGCCGACAGGGTTTGGATGTCGGGGAGCTGTTTTTT,CASSRQGLDVGELFF
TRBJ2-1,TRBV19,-,TGTGCCAGCAAGGGGCGCCAATATGAGCAGTTCTTC,CASKGRQYEQFF
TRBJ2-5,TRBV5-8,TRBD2,TGTGCCAGCAGGACGTATAGCGGGGGGGAGACCCAGTACTTC,CASRTYSGGETQYF
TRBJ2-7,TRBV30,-,TGTGCCTGGAGGGGCAGTGCCTACGAGCAGTACTTC,CAWRGSAYEQYF
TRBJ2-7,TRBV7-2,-,TGTGCCAGCAGCTTTGGCTCGACAGGAACCGACTACGAGCAGTACTTC,CASSFGSTGTDYEQYF
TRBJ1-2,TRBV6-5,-,TGTGCCAGCAGCCAGGGGAGGGGTTGGGGCTACACCTTC,CASSQGRGWGYTF
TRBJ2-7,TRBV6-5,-,TGTGCCAGCAGTTACTTCGGGGGGCTATGGTACGAGCAGTACTTC,CASSYFGGLWYEQYF
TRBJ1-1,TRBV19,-,TGTGCCAGTAGTATTGGCCTTATTTCTGAAGCTTTCTTT,CASSIGLISEAFF
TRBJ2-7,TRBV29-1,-,TGCAGCGTTCTGAGGGAACAGGGCGCGGGTGGGCAGTACTTC,CSVLREQGAGGQYF
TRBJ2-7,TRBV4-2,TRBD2,TGTGCCAGCAGCCAAGCTAGCGGATCCTACGAGCAGTACTTC,CASSQASGSYEQYF
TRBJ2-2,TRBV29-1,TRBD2,TGCAGCGTTACCACCGCGGTGGTAGCGGGAGGATCGAACACCGGGGAGCTGTTTTTT,CSVTTAVVAGGSNTGELFF
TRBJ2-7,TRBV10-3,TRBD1,TGTGCCATCACGGACAGGGCAGGAGAGCAGTACTTC,CAITDRAGEQYF
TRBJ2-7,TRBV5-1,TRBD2,TGCGCCAGCAGCTCCCTAAGGAGCGGGATCGAGTACGAGCAGTACTTC,CASSSLRSGIEYEQYF
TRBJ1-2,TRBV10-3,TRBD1,TGTGCCATCAGTGTTGGGACAGGGAATAACTATGGCTACACCTTC,CAISVGTGNNYGYTF
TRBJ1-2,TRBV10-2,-,TGCGGGTGTGGTACAGACTATGGCTACACCTTC,CGCGTDYGYTF
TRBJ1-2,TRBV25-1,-,TGTGCCAGCAGTCTCGGGGAGGGCTACACCTTC,CASSLGEGYTF
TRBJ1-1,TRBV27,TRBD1,TGTGCCAGCGAAGGGACAGGGAGCCGGGGCACTGAAGCTTTCTTT,CASEGTGSRGTEAFF
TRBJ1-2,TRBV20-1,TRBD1,TGCAGTAGACAGGGGAACTCTGGCTACACCTTC,CSRQGNSGYTF
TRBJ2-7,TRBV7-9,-,TGTGCCAGCAGCTTAGGAGGTTGGTCCTCCTACGAGCAGTACTTC,CASSLGGWSSYEQYF
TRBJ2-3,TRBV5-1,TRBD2,TGCGCCAGCAGCTTGACTACTAGCGGGAGTGGTACAGATACGCAGTATTTT,CASSLTTSGSGTDTQYF
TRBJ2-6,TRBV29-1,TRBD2,TGCAGCGTGGGACTAGCGGGAGTGTCTGGGGCCAACGTCCTGACTTTC,CSVGLAGVSGANVLTF
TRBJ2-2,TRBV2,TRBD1,TGTGCCAGCGGAGAACAGGGGAAGGGCGGGGAGCTGTTTTTT,CASGEQGKGGELFF
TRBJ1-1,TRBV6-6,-,TGTGCCAGCAGTTATAAGGGAGACACTGAAGCTTTCTTT,CASSYKGDTEAFF
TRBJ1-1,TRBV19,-,TGTGCCAGTAGTTTGAAGGGGCCCGGCACTGAAGCTTTCTTT,CASSLKGPGTEAFF
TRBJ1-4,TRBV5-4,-,TGTGCCAGCAGCTTGGGCCGGGGGAGCGAAAAACTGTTTTTT,CASSLGRGSEKLFF
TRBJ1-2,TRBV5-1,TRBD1,TGCGCCAGCAGGACAGGGGGCATGAGATATGGCTACACCTTC,CASRTGGMRYGYTF